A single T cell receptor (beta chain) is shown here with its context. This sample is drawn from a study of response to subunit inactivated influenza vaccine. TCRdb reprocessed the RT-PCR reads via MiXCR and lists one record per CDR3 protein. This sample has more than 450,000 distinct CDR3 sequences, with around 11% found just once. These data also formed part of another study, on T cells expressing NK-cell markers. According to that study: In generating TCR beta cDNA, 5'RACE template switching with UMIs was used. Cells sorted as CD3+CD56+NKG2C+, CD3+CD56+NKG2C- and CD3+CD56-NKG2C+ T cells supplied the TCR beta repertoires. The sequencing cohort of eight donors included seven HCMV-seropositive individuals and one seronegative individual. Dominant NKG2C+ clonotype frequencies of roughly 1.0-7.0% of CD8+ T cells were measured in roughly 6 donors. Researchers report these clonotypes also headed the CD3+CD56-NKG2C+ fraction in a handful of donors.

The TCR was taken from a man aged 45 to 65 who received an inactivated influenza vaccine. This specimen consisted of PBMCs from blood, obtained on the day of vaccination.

CDR3 amino acids: CASHRTGWTGELFF. The DNA for the CDR3 is TGTGCCAGCCATCGGACAGGGTGGACCGGGGAGCTGTTTTTT. V is TRBV6-2 or TRBV6-3 and J is TRBJ2-2; 8 nucleotides line up with TRBD1. CDR3 length: 14 amino acids. Trimming at V came to 8 bases and at J to 5 bases, leaving 7 bases not matched to a gene. From germline, CDR1 is MNHEY and CDR2 SVGEGT.